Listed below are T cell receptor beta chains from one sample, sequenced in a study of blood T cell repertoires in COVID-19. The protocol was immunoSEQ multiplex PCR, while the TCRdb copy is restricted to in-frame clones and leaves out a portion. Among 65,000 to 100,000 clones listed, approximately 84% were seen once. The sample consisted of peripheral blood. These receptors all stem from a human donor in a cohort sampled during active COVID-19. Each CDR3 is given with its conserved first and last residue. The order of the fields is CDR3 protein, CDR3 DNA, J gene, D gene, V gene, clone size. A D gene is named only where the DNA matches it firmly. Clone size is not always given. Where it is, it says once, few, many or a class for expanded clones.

cdr3_aa: CASSLNRVKSQRGMNTEAFF; cdr3_nt: TGTGCCAGCAGTTTAAACCGAGTGAAGTCTCAAAGGGGGATGAACACTGAAGCTTTCTTT; j_call: TRBJ1-1; d_call: NA; v_call: TRBV27; clone_size: NA
cdr3_aa: CASSQTGQAEPGNTIYF; cdr3_nt: TGTGCCAGCAGTCAAACGGGACAGGCAGAACCTGGAAACACCATATATTTT; j_call: TRBJ1-3; d_call: TRBD1; v_call: TRBV6-4; clone_size: many
cdr3_aa: CASGLQGRYEQYF; cdr3_nt: TGTGCTAGTGGTTTACAGGGGCGCTACGAGCAGTACTTC; j_call: TRBJ2-7; d_call: TRBD1; v_call: TRBV12-5; clone_size: NA
cdr3_aa: CASSSRTGNGGPYNSPLHF; cdr3_nt: TGCGCCAGCAGCTCGCGGACAGGGAACGGGGGCCCCTATAATTCACCCCTCCACTTT; j_call: TRBJ1-6; d_call: TRBD1; v_call: TRBV5-1; clone_size: NA
cdr3_aa: CSASSKYEQYF; cdr3_nt: TGCAGTGCTAGTAGCAAATACGAGCAGTACTTC; j_call: TRBJ2-7; d_call: NA; v_call: TRBV20-1; clone_size: NA
cdr3_aa: CASSPVEGAGAQYF; cdr3_nt: TGTGCCAGCAGCCCTGTAGAGGGGGCCGGGGCCCAGTACTTC; j_call: TRBJ2-5; d_call: TRBD1; v_call: TRBV11-1; clone_size: NA
cdr3_aa: CASSQVGGATGELFF; cdr3_nt: TGTGCCAGCAGCCAAGTCGGGGGGGCCACCGGGGAGCTGTTTTTT; j_call: TRBJ2-2; d_call: TRBD2; v_call: TRBV3-1/TRBV3-2; clone_size: NA
cdr3_aa: CASSSAGLAGYEQYF; cdr3_nt: TGTGCCAGCAGCTCGGCTGGACTAGCGGGCTACGAGCAGTACTTC; j_call: TRBJ2-7; d_call: TRBD2; v_call: TRBV5-4; clone_size: NA
cdr3_aa: CATSAAGEGNQPQHF; cdr3_nt: TGTGCCACCAGTGCCGCGGGGGAGGGCAATCAGCCCCAGCATTTT; j_call: TRBJ1-5; d_call: NA; v_call: TRBV24-1; clone_size: NA
cdr3_aa: CASSLGQLHYEQYF; cdr3_nt: TGTGCCAGCAGTTTAGGGCAGCTACACTACGAGCAGTACTTC; j_call: TRBJ2-7; d_call: NA; v_call: TRBV27; clone_size: NA
cdr3_aa: CASSLRGGRDSPLHF; cdr3_nt: TGCGCCAGCAGCTTGAGAGGGGGCAGGGATTCACCCCTCCACTTT; j_call: TRBJ1-6; d_call: TRBD1; v_call: TRBV5-1; clone_size: NA
cdr3_aa: CASTTTGGTSQPQHF; cdr3_nt: TGTGCCAGCACCACGACTGGAGGGACTAGTCAGCCCCAGCATTTT; j_call: TRBJ1-5; d_call: NA; v_call: TRBV7-2; clone_size: NA
cdr3_aa: CASSQGRSGNQPQHF; cdr3_nt: TGTGCCAGCAGCCAAGGACGGAGTGGCAATCAGCCCCAGCATTTT; j_call: TRBJ1-5; d_call: NA; v_call: TRBV3-1/TRBV3-2; clone_size: NA
cdr3_aa: CASSLTAGGPFEQYF; cdr3_nt: TGTGCCAGCAGCTTAACAGCGGGGGGGCCATTCGAGCAGTACTTC; j_call: TRBJ2-7; d_call: TRBD2; v_call: TRBV11-2; clone_size: many
cdr3_aa: CASSPDGTFNTEAFF; cdr3_nt: TGTGCCAGCAGCCCGGACGGGACTTTTAACACTGAAGCTTTCTTT; j_call: TRBJ1-1; d_call: NA; v_call: TRBV9; clone_size: NA
cdr3_aa: CASSIFGTGNQPQHF; cdr3_nt: TGTGCCAGTAGTATATTCGGGACAGGGAATCAGCCCCAGCATTTT; j_call: TRBJ1-5; d_call: TRBD1; v_call: TRBV19; clone_size: few
cdr3_aa: CASSSGQGNTGELFF; cdr3_nt: TGTGCCAGCAGTTCCGGACAGGGGAACACCGGGGAGCTGTTTTTT; j_call: TRBJ2-2; d_call: TRBD1; v_call: TRBV28; clone_size: NA
cdr3_aa: CASSLGGQGLYNEQFF; cdr3_nt: TGTGCCAGCAGCTTGGGGGGGCAGGGGTTATACAATGAGCAGTTCTTC; j_call: TRBJ2-1; d_call: NA; v_call: TRBV5-4; clone_size: NA
cdr3_aa: CASSASGGAYEQYF; cdr3_nt: TGCGCCAGCAGTGCTAGCGGGGGGGCCTACGAGCAGTACTTC; j_call: TRBJ2-7; d_call: TRBD2; v_call: TRBV5-1; clone_size: NA
cdr3_aa: CASSLGGGTNQPQHF; cdr3_nt: TGTGCCAGCAGCTTAGGAGGAGGGACCAATCAGCCCCAGCATTTT; j_call: TRBJ1-5; d_call: NA; v_call: TRBV7-8; clone_size: NA
cdr3_aa: CASSLFSLRAKNIQYF; cdr3_nt: TGTGCCAGCAGTTTGTTCTCGCTCCGGGCCAAAAACATTCAGTACTTC; j_call: TRBJ2-4; d_call: NA; v_call: TRBV28; clone_size: once
cdr3_aa: CASSVTDRGGSEKLFF; cdr3_nt: TGTGCCAGCAGTGTAACGGACAGGGGAGGTTCTGAAAAACTGTTTTTT; j_call: TRBJ1-4; d_call: TRBD1; v_call: TRBV6-1; clone_size: NA
cdr3_aa: CASSPVGAFSAQAQPQHF; cdr3_nt: TGTGCCAGCTCACCGGTGGGGGCCTTCTCCGCCCAGGCTCAGCCCCAGCATTTT; j_call: TRBJ1-5; d_call: NA; v_call: TRBV18; clone_size: once
cdr3_aa: CASSEGGFGNTIYF; cdr3_nt: TGCGCCAGCAGCGAGGGAGGTTTTGGAAACACCATATATTTT; j_call: TRBJ1-3; d_call: NA; v_call: TRBV5-1; clone_size: NA
cdr3_aa: CASSLKVLDRTNNQPQHF; cdr3_nt: TGTGCCAGCAGTTTAAAGGTACTCGACAGGACAAACAATCAGCCCCAGCATTTT; j_call: TRBJ1-5; d_call: NA; v_call: TRBV27; clone_size: NA
cdr3_aa: CASSRTARGNTEAFF; cdr3_nt: TGTGCCAGCAGCCGGACAGCCAGGGGCAACACTGAAGCTTTCTTT; j_call: TRBJ1-1; d_call: NA; v_call: TRBV27; clone_size: NA
cdr3_aa: CASSLARGVENEQFF; cdr3_nt: TGTGCCAGCAGCTTGGCCCGGGGGGTTGAAAATGAGCAGTTCTTC; j_call: TRBJ2-1; d_call: TRBD2; v_call: TRBV5-5; clone_size: NA
cdr3_aa: CASSLDVPTGLDEQFF; cdr3_nt: TGTGCCAGCAGCTTAGATGTACCTACAGGGTTGGATGAGCAGTTCTTC; j_call: TRBJ2-1; d_call: NA; v_call: TRBV11-2; clone_size: NA
cdr3_aa: CASSPPGGRNNEQFF; cdr3_nt: TGTGCCAGCTCACCTCCCGGAGGGCGGAACAATGAGCAGTTCTTC; j_call: TRBJ2-1; d_call: NA; v_call: TRBV18; clone_size: NA
cdr3_aa: CASSLGTGDEKLFF; cdr3_nt: TGTGCCAGCAGCTTGGGGACAGGGGATGAAAAACTGTTTTTT; j_call: TRBJ1-4; d_call: TRBD1; v_call: TRBV5-4; clone_size: NA